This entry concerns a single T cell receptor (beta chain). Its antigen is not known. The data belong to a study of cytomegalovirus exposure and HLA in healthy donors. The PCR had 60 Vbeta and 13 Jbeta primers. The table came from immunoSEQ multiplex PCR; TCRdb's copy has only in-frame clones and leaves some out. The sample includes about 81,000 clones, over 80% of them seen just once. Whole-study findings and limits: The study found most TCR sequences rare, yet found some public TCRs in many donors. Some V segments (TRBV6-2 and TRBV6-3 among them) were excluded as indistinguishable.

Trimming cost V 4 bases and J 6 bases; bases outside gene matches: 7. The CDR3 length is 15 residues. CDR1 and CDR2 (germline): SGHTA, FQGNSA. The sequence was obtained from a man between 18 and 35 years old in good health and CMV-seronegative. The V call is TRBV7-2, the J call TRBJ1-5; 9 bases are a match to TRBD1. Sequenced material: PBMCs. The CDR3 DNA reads TGTGCCAGCAGCTCCACAGGGGGCGTCCGTCAGCCCCAGCATTTT. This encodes CASSSTGGVRQPQHF.